This T cell receptor (beta chain) came from a study of blood T cell repertoires in COVID-19. Per the study methods: Scientists estimated how many nucleated cells there were by amplifying reference gene primers. Clones were sequenced by immunoSEQ multiplex PCR, and TCRdb holds only the in-frame ones, with some missing. V, J and clone size are those of that table, while D and trimming were read from the DNA. The sample consists of approximately 210,000 clones, around 84% of them appearing once. In Seattle, patients joined the study during active infection and were tracked longitudinally. The TCR comes from a man aged 50 to 60 with COVID-19, enrolled during active disease. The sequenced sample was peripheral blood.

The CDR3 reads CASSIAVLQAGIGEQFF. Here the CDR3 DNA reads TGCGCCAGCAGCATAGCGGTCCTCCAGGCGGGAATAGGTGAGCAGTTCTTC. The chain has TRBV4-1 and TRBJ2-1, with a tentative D call TRBD2 (6 bases). The CDR3 consists of 17 residues. The germline gives CDR1 MGHRA, CDR2 YSYEKL. The V end was cut by 5 bases, the J end by 9 bases, with 26 bases between.